This T cell receptor (beta chain) is drawn from a study of T cells in Graves' hyperthyroidism and ophthalmopathy (dated by TCRdb to the late 2010s). About the study as a whole: Peripheral blood samples were taken at the time of initial diagnosis, prior to any treatment. Once sampling was done, hyperthyroidism patients were given methimazole at a starting dose of 30 mg daily, whereas ophthalmopathy patients were given high-dose intravenous methylprednisolone. The paper describes TCR Vbeta CDR3 sequencing of about 140 peripheral blood samples, made up of some 42 ophthalmopathy patients, roughly 80 hyperthyroidism patients and about 17 progressor patients. To identify distinguishing TCR V-J signatures, a discovery cohort of some 100 patients was used, comprising 40 to 45 with Graves' ophthalmopathy and under 60 with stable Graves' hyperthyroidism. In addition, the study compared T-cell repertoires in thyroid tissue and in blood from a handful of Graves' hyperthyroidism patients. For training and testing, the 100 or so patients in the discovery cohort were randomly divided in a 7:3 ratio. Prospective prediction of ophthalmopathy was tested in an independent validation cohort of approximately 19 hyperthyroidism patients and approximately 17 patients who later progressed to ophthalmopathy. The paper's findings and limits, for the study overall: No statistical method was used to set the sample size in advance, and investigators knew the group allocation. A model built on a 13 V-J signature distinguished ophthalmopathy from stable hyperthyroidism, reaching 87.88% sensitivity and approximately 83% specificity in cross-validation and 80%/75% in testing. In validation, the model predicted progression to ophthalmopathy a median of roughly 6.1 months before onset, with about 71% sensitivity and just under 75% specificity. Most expanded thyroid clonotypes (frequency above 0.001) were also detected in blood, a finding suggesting that blood repertoires may reflect thyroid immune responses.

This clonotype was picked up many times. The antigen this receptor binds is unknown. Within one base of it there is no much larger clone, and no base qualities were kept. TCR beta CDR3 regions were amplified from RNA transcripts. The TCR CDR3 was subjected to a first round of RT-PCR using the HTBI primer set and the Qiagen OneStep RT-PCR kit. Libraries were constructed in a second round of multiplex PCR, after which size selection and purification were performed. The libraries were sequenced on an Illumina HiSeq2000 using paired-end 100 bp reads. The source study handled its data this way. SOAPnuke was used to process the raw data, removing reads that contained adapters or uncalled bases, had a mean Phred below 15, or lacked an exact match to the constant primer or identifier. High-quality paired reads were merged with COPE v1.2.5, and unique nucleotide sequences were defined as clonotypes. MiTCR v1.1 was used to align clonotypes to the IMGT TRBV, TRBD and TRBJ reference segments. Only V-J combinations with frequency above 0.0001, covering about 99% of repertoires, were analysed. A TCS score was defined as the ratio between F50 (clonal expansion) and ExV (chaos), using BLOSUM62-based TCRdist between CDR3 peptides within each V-J. Welch's t-statistics and random forest reduced roughly 500 V-J features to about 13, which were used in a naive Bayes classifier (R e1071). TCRdb trimmed public reads at Q25 via fastp, called clones via MiXCR and kept in-frame beta chains. Every distinct CDR3 protein forms one entry, paired with its most common genes and DNA. The V and J calls and clone size are TCRdb's, not the authors'. This sample is represented by under 350,000 distinct CDR3 sequences; 25% to 30% of them were singletons. The ten largest clonotypes hold 25% to 30% of the sample.

Hyperthyroidism patients were newly diagnosed, had a disease duration of under 2 months, and were aged 18 to 65 years. The study excluded patients with uncontrolled infections, other autoimmune diseases, pregnancy or lactation. Diagnoses were established on the basis of clinical symptoms, serum thyroxine and TRAb, thyroid ultrasound, and orbital computed tomography. For progressor patients, blood was drawn at the first diagnosis of hyperthyroidism, before any ophthalmopathy symptoms had appeared. PBMCs were isolated from more than 9 ml of fresh peripheral blood by Ficoll-Paque density gradient centrifugation. Patients classed as progressors first received a Graves' hyperthyroidism diagnosis and then went on to develop ophthalmopathy during follow-up. Trizol reagent was used to extract total RNA, and RNA quality was then checked on an Agilent 2100 Bioanalyzer. For CDR1 and CDR2, the germline V gene lists MNHEY and SVGAGI. The CDR3 starts with the cysteine, ends with the phenylalanine, and has 15 residues. Only the CDR3 DNA stays, 45 bases, in frame from base 1. Between the V and J ends, shortened by 0 bases and 2 bases respectively, the junction contains 8 bases.

The sequencing sample was made of blood. This receptor chain uses TRBV6-5 and TRBJ1-5; TRBD1 is possibly the D segment (6 matching bases). This TCR derives from a man aged 35-49 years with Graves' hyperthyroidism that later progressed to Graves' ophthalmopathy. The DNA sequence reads TGTGCCAGCAGTTACTCGACAGGAGGCAATCAGCCCCAGCATTTT. This gives the protein CASSYSTGGNQPQHF.